This T cell receptor (beta chain) comes out of a study of blood T cell repertoires in COVID-19. Study information: Spain, Italy and the United States supplied samples that represented acute and convalescent COVID-19. Sources were T cells, B-cell-depleted T cells, or PBMCs; the material itself was cDNA or gDNA.

Original analysis: Amplification of reference gene primers was used by the study to estimate nucleated cell counts. Some clones are missing from TCRdb's copy, which holds only in-frame ones; the method was immunoSEQ multiplex PCR. D and trimming were read from the DNA, whereas the V and J calls and clone size are those reported in that table. The sample lists about 140,000 clones, around 88% occurring once. V was shortened by 2 bases and J by 0 bases, with 16 bases between the two germline ends. The length of the CDR3 is 17 residues. Germline V CDR1 and CDR2: SEHNR, FQNEAQ (reference sequence). The sample was peripheral blood. This sequence joins TRBV7-9 and TRBJ2-5; D may be TRBD2 (5 bases). The TCR sequence derives from a human donor in a cohort sampled during active COVID-19. The CDR3 DNA reads TGTGCCAGCAGCTTAAGGTTTAGCGAAAAGTACCAAGAGACCCAGTACTTC. It encodes CASSLRFSEKYQETQYF.